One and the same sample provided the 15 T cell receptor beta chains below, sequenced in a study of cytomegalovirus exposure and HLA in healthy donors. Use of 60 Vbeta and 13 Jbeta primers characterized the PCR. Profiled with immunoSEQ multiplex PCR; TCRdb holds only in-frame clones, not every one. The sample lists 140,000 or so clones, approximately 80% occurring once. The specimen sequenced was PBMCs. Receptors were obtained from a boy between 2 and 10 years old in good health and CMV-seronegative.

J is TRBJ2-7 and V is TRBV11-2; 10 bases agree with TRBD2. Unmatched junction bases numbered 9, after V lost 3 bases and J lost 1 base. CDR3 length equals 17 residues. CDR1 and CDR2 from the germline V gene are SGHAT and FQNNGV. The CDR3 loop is CASSFRTSGAQSYEQYF. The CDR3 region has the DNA TGTGCCAGCAGCTTTCGGACTAGCGGAGCCCAATCCTACGAGCAGTACTTC. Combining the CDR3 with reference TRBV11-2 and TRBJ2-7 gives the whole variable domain EAGVAQSPRYKIIEKRQSVAFWCNPISGHATLYWYQQILGQGPKLLIQFQNNGVVDDSQLPKDRFSAERLKGVDSTLKIQPAKLEDSAVYLCASSFRTSGAQSYEQYFGPGTRLTVT.

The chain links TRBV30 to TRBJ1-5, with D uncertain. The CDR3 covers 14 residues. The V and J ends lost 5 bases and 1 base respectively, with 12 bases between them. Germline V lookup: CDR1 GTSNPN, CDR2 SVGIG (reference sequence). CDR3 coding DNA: TGTGCCTGGGCTGAAACAATGAGCAATCAGCCCCAGCATTTT. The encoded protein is CAWAETMSNQPQHF.

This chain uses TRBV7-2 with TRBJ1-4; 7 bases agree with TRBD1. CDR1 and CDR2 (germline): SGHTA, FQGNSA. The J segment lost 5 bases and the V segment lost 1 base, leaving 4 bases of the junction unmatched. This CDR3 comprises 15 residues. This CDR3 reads CASSLGGQPNEKLFF. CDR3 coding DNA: TGTGCCAGCAGCTTAGGGGGACAGCCGAATGAAAAACTGTTTTTT.

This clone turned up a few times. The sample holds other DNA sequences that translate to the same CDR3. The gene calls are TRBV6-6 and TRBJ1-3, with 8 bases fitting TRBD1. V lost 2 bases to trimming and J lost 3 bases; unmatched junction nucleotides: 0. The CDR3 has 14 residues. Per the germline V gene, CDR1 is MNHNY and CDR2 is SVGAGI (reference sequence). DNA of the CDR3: TGTGCCAGCAGTTACGGACAGGGTGGAAACACCATATATTTT. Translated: CASSYGQGGNTIYF.

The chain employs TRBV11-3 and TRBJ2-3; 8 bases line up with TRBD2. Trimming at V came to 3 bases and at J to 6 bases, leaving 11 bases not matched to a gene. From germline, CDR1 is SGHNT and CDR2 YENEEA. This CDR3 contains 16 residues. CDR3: CASSLNTGGPYDTQYF. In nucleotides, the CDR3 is TGTGCCAGCAGCTTGAATACGGGAGGGCCCTACGATACGCAGTATTTT.

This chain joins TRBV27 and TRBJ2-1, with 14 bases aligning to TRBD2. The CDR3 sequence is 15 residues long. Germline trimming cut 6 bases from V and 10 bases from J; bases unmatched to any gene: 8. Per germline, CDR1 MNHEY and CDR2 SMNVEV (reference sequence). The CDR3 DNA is TGTGCCAGCAGCAAAGGACTAGCGGGGGGTCGAGAGCAGTTCTTC. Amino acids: CASSKGLAGGREQFF.

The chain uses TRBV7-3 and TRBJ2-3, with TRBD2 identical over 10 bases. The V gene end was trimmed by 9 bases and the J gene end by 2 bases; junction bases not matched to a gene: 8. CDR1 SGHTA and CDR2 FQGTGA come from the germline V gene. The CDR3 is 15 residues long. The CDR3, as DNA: TGTGCCAGTAAAGCGGGGGGGCTCTCCACAGATACGCAGTATTTT. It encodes CASKAGGLSTDTQYF.

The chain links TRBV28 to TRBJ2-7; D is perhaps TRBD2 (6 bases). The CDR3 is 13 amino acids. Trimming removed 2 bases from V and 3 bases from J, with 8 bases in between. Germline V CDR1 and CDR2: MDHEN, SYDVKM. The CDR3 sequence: CASSLRGLYEQYF. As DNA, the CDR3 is TGTGCCAGCAGTTTAAGGGGACTCTACGAGCAGTACTTC.

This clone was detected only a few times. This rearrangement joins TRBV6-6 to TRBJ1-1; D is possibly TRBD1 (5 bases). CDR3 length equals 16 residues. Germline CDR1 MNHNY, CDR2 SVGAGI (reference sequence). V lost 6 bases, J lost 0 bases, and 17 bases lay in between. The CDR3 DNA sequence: TGTGCCAGCAGACCAAGGGATTTCAGGGTGAACACTGAAGCTTTCTTT. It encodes CASRPRDFRVNTEAFF.

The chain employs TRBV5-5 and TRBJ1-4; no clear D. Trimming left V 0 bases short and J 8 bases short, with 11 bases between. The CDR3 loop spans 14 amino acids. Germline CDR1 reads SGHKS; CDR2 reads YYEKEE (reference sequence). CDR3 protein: CASSLEWAGEKLFF. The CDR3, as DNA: TGTGCCAGCAGCTTGGAATGGGCCGGAGAAAAACTGTTTTTT.

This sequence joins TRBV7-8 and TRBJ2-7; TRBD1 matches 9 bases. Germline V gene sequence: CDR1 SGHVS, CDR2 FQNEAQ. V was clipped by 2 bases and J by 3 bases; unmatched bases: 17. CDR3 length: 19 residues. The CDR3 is CASSLSVGFAPGQGYEQYF. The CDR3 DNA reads TGTGCCAGCAGCTTAAGTGTCGGTTTTGCGCCGGGACAGGGCTACGAGCAGTACTTC.

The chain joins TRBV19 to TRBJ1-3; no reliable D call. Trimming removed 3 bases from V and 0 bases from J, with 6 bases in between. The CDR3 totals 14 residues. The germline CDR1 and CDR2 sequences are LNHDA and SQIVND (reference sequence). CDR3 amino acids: CASSIQSSGNTIYF. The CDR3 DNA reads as TGTGCCAGTAGTATCCAGTCCTCTGGAAACACCATATATTTT. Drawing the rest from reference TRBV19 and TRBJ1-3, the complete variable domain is DGGITQSPKYLFRKEGQNVTLSCEQNLNHDAMYWYRQDPGQGLRLIYYSQIVNDFQKGDIAEGYSVSREKKESFPLTVTSAQKNPTAFYLCASSIQSSGNTIYFGEGSWLTVV.

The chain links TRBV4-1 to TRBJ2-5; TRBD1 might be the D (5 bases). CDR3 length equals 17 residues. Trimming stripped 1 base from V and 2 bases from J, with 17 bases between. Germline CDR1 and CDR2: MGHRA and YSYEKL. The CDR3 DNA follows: TGCGCCAGCAGCCAAGTCTTGGGTGGGGCGACGCAAGAGACCCAGTACTTC. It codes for CASSQVLGGATQETQYF.

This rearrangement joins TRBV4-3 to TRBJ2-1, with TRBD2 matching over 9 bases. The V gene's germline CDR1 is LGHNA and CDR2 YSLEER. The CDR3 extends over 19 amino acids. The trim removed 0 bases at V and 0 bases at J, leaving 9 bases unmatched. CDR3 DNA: TGCGCCAGCAGCCAAGAGATGGTTACGACTAGCGGCTCCTACAATGAGCAGTTCTTC. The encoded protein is CASSQEMVTTSGSYNEQFF.

CDR3 DNA: TGTGCCAGTACCGTGAGTGCAACTAATGAAAAACTGTTTTTT. This sequence encodes CASTVSATNEKLFF. The V and J genes are TRBV19 and TRBJ1-4; no definite D call. Trimming left V 7 bases short and J 0 bases short, with 9 bases between. Germline values: CDR1 LNHDA, CDR2 SQIVND (reference sequence). This CDR3 spans 14 amino acids. The full variable domain, rest sourced from reference TRBV19 and TRBJ1-4, is DGGITQSPKYLFRKEGQNVTLSCEQNLNHDAMYWYRQDPGQGLRLIYYSQIVNDFQKGDIAEGYSVSREKKESFPLTVTSAQKNPTAFYLCASTVSATNEKLFFGSGTQLSVL.